The 16 T cell receptor beta chains in this list originate from one sample, sequenced in a study of chronic HIV infection and antiretroviral therapy. TCRdb re-called the 5' RACE reads through MiXCR, storing one row per CDR3 protein. This sample has some 43,000 distinct CDR3 sequences, with about 20% found just once. The sample taken for sequencing was peripheral blood. The receptor source for this set is an adult who had HIV and had not received antiretroviral therapy, or was an uninfected healthy control (not recorded which).

The gene calls are TRBV4-1 and TRBJ2-4; 12 bases agree with TRBD2. V lost 3 bases, J lost 1 base, and 4 bases stayed unmatched. CDR3 size: 17 residues. Germline V gives CDR1 MGHRA, CDR2 YSYEKL. CDR3 bases: TGCGCCAGCAGCCACCCGACTAGCGGGAGTGCCAAAAACATTCAGTACTTC. It translates to CASSHPTSGSAKNIQYF.

The table lists this clonotype with a few counts. The gene calls are TRBV12-3 or TRBV12-4 and TRBJ2-7, with D tentatively TRBD2 (6 bases). The CDR3 is 13 residues long. Deletions cut 0 bases from V and 4 bases from J, with 7 bases between. The CDR3 region is CASSLAGRYEQYF. The CDR3 bases are TGTGCCAGCAGTTTAGCAGGGAGGTACGAGCAGTACTTC.

The rearrangement uses TRBV24-1 and TRBJ1-5; 9 nucleotides align to TRBD1. The trim removed 4 bases at V and 2 bases at J, leaving 2 bases unmatched. The CDR3 totals 15 residues. In germline, CDR1 is KGHDR, CDR2 SFDVKD. This CDR3 is CATSEDRGGNQPQHF. The CDR3 DNA reads as TGTGCCACCAGTGAAGACAGGGGGGGCAATCAGCCCCAGCATTTT.

This clonotype turned up a few times. The chain carries TRBV27 and TRBJ2-7; 9 bases agree with TRBD2. Germline V gene lookup returns CDR1 MNHEY and CDR2 SMNVEV (reference sequence). The CDR3 is 16 residues long. J lost 3 bases, V lost 6 bases, and 12 bases had no gene match. The DNA for the CDR3 is TGTGCCAGCAGGATCCAGCGGGAGGTATGGGGCTACGAGCAGTACTTC. It translates to CASRIQREVWGYEQYF.

This clonotype was seen only a few times. J is TRBJ2-1 and V is TRBV5-1; possibly TRBD1 for D (5 bases). The CDR3 is made up of 15 amino acids. Per germline, CDR1 SGHRS and CDR2 YFSETQ. Trimming pared 1 base from V and 1 base from J, leaving 9 bases between. The CDR3 region is CASSLSGQSYNEQFF. DNA for the CDR3: TGCGCCAGCAGCTTGTCCGGACAATCCTACAATGAGCAGTTCTTC.

The J gene is TRBJ2-3, the V gene TRBV28; 8 bases are a match to TRBD2. The CDR3 is 15 residues long. V was pared by 6 bases and J by 0 bases, with 5 bases of the junction left unmatched. CDR1 is MDHEN and CDR2 is SYDVKM in the germline V gene. Here the CDR3 reads CASRVIAGSTDTQYF. CDR3 nucleotides: TGTGCCAGCAGGGTGATAGCGGGAAGCACAGATACGCAGTATTTT.

This chain connects TRBV7-9 to TRBJ1-3; D remains ambiguous. The CDR3 runs 15 residues. The germline V gene encodes CDR1 SEHNR and CDR2 FQNEAQ (reference sequence). The V end was cut by 3 bases, the J end by 1 base, with 10 bases between. The CDR3 region is CASSFTVLSGNTIYF. The CDR3 DNA is TGTGCCAGCAGCTTCACGGTACTATCTGGAAACACCATATATTTT. The full variable domain, rest sourced from reference TRBV7-9 and TRBJ1-3, is DTGVSQNPRHKITKRGQNVTFRCDPISEHNRLYWYRQTLGQGPEFLTYFQNEAQLEKSRLLSDRFSAERPKGSFSTLEIQRTEQGDSAMYLCASSFTVLSGNTIYFGEGSWLTVV.

This clonotype is termed medium-sized (0.01 to 0.1%). This chain links TRBV7-2 with TRBJ1-1; D remains unclear. The CDR3 runs to 11 residues. Germline lookup yields CDR1 SGHTA and CDR2 FQGNSA. V was clipped by 8 bases and J by 4 bases, with 8 bases between them. DNA of the CDR3: TGTGCCAGCTTGGGGTTCACTGAAGCTTTCTTT. Its protein product is CASLGFTEAFF. The full variable domain, completed using reference TRBV7-2 and TRBJ1-1, is GAGVSQSPSNKVTEKGKDVELRCDPISGHTALYWYRQSLGQGLEFLIYFQGNSAPDKSGLPSDRFSAERTGGSVSTLTIQRTQQEDSAVYLCASLGFTEAFFGQGTRLTVV.

CDR3 protein: CASSLRTYEQYF. DNA of the CDR3: TGTGCCAGCAGCCTCCGGACCTACGAGCAGTACTTC. This sequence joins TRBV5-6 and TRBJ2-7; D uncertain. Per the germline V gene, CDR1 is SGHDT and CDR2 is YYEEEE. This CDR3 contains 12 residues. V lost 4 bases to trimming and J lost 2 bases, with 7 bases between them.

The chain recombines TRBV3-1 with TRBJ2-2; D not certain. Germline assignment: CDR1 LGHDT and CDR2 YNNKEL (reference sequence). The CDR3 length is 12 residues. V was pared by 6 bases and J by 1 base, with 3 bases between. The CDR3, as DNA: TGTGCCAGCAGTCGGAACACCGGGGAGCTGTTTTTT. Translation gives CASSRNTGELFF.

The chain couples TRBV30 to TRBJ2-3; unclear D gene. Germline loops: CDR1 GTSNPN, CDR2 SVGIG (reference sequence). The CDR3 runs 15 residues. The V end was cut by 1 base, the J end by 2 bases, with 13 bases between. DNA of the CDR3: TGTGCCTGGAGTGAGACACCCGGAATCACAGATACGCAGTATTTT. Translation: CAWSETPGITDTQYF.

This clonotype was recorded many times. The chain couples TRBV18 to TRBJ1-3; D remains unclear. The V end lost 1 base, the J end lost 0 bases, and 13 bases lay between the germline ends. The CDR3 is made up of 17 amino acids. Germline CDR1 is KGHSH and CDR2 is LQKENI. CDR3 DNA: TGTGCCAGCTCACCACGGTCGCGGGTCTTCTCTGGAAACACCATATATTTT. This sequence encodes CASSPRSRVFSGNTIYF.

The chain uses TRBV23-1 and TRBJ2-3; D not resolved. Being an ORF, TRBV23-1 has a function that is uncertain. The CDR3 totals 17 residues. The germline V and J ends were trimmed by 1 base and 0 bases, with 14 bases remaining between them. The chain's CDR3 is CASSQLELRASTDTQYF. The CDR3 nucleotides read TGCGCCAGCAGTCAATTGGAGCTAAGGGCAAGCACAGATACGCAGTATTTT.

This clonotype was counted ten times or more. The J gene is TRBJ2-3, the V gene TRBV7-2; 10 bases align to TRBD2. CDR1 is SGHTA, CDR2 FQGNSA, per germline. The CDR3 length is 15 residues. V lost 1 base, J lost 3 bases, and 1 base stayed unmatched. CDR3 in DNA: TGTGCCAGCAGCTTAGAGGGACTAGCGACAGATACGCAGTATTTT. Its translation is CASSLEGLATDTQYF.

This chain links TRBV28 with TRBJ2-7, with TRBD2 matching 10 bases. The CDR3 has 16 amino acids. The germline CDR1 and CDR2 sequences are MDHEN and SYDVKM. With 4 bases clipped from V and 2 bases from J, the junction kept 8 bases outside the gene matches. Here the CDR3 reads CASSSSLTSGTYEQYF. The CDR3 nucleotides are TGTGCCAGCAGTTCCTCCCTTACTAGCGGGACCTACGAGCAGTACTTC.

The CDR3 DNA is TGCAGCACTGTCCGGGAACACCCTTTAAGCTCCTACAATGAGCAGTTCTTC. Its protein is CSTVREHPLSSYNEQFF. The rearrangement joins TRBV29-1 to TRBJ2-1; possible D gene TRBD2, 5 bases. The CDR3 sequence is 17 residues long. Trimming removed 8 bases from V and 0 bases from J, with 23 bases in between. Germline V gene data show CDR1 as SQVTM and CDR2 as ANQGSEA.